One and the same sample provided the 24 T cell receptor beta chains below, sequenced in a study of cytomegalovirus exposure and HLA in healthy donors. Primers: 60 Vbeta forward and 13 Jbeta reverse. Repertoires were generated with immunoSEQ multiplex PCR, while TCRdb's copy carries only in-frame clones and drops some. The sample records almost 200,000 clones, around 78% being singletons. Sample: PBMCs. The receptors here all came from a man younger than 40 in good health and CMV-seronegative.

The chain has TRBV6-4 and TRBJ2-1; tentatively, D is TRBD2 (6 bases). The germline V gene encodes CDR1 MRHNA and CDR2 SNTAGT. This CDR3 contains 13 residues. V was trimmed by 4 bases and J by 8 bases, leaving 12 bases between them. CDR3 bases: TGTGCCAGCAGTGCGGAACTAGCCCATGAGCAGTTCTTC. As protein: CASSAELAHEQFF.

The chain combines TRBV9 with TRBJ1-5; D ambiguous. Trimming took off 0 bases at V and 4 bases at J, with 5 bases between the two ends. This CDR3 is 13 amino acids long. Germline V CDR1 and CDR2: SGDLS, YYNGEE. CDR3 loop: CASSVAMNQPQHF. CDR3 nucleotides: TGTGCCAGCAGCGTAGCTATGAATCAGCCCCAGCATTTT.

This clone was detected only once. Written as DNA, the CDR3 is TGTGCCAGCAGCCAAGGTGGACAGGTCACCTACGAGCAGTACTTC. Its translation: CASSQGGQVTYEQYF. The V call is TRBV14, the J call TRBJ2-7, with 7 bases matching TRBD1. J lost 2 bases, V lost 1 base, and 5 bases had no gene match. Germline assignment: CDR1 SGHDN and CDR2 FVKESK. This CDR3 spans 15 amino acids.

This clone was counted only a few times. The rearrangement uses TRBV5-1 and TRBJ1-4; a weak D match, TRBD1 (5 bases). The CDR3 is 16 residues long. Germline V gene lookup returns CDR1 SGHRS and CDR2 YFSETQ. Between the trimmed V and J ends, which lost 0 bases and 0 bases, there was a span of 9 bases. CDR3 DNA sequence: TGCGCCAGCAGCTTGGGCAGGGATGCAACTAATGAAAAACTGTTTTTT. This sequence encodes CASSLGRDATNEKLFF.

The chain couples TRBV5-1 to TRBJ2-3; TRBD1 agrees at 7 bases. Trimming took 2 bases from V and 0 from J; bases not matched to a gene: 3. The germline V gene encodes CDR1 SGHRS and CDR2 YFSETQ. This CDR3 region has 15 residues. The CDR3 loop reads CASSLQGLSTDTQYF. In nucleotides, the CDR3 is TGCGCCAGCAGCTTACAGGGGCTCAGCACAGATACGCAGTATTTT. Full variable domain (outside the CDR3, taken from reference TRBV5-1 and TRBJ2-3): KAGVTQTPRYLIKTRGQQVTLSCSPISGHRSVSWYQQTPGQGLQFLFEYFSETQRNKGNFPGRFSGRQFSNSRSEMNVSTLELGDSALYLCASSLQGLSTDTQYFGPGTRLTVL.

For the CDR3, the DNA is TGTGCCAGCAGTGTGAAGCGGGAGTTGGGCGAGCAGTACTTC. Translated: CASSVKRELGEQYF. The chain uses TRBV6-1 and TRBJ2-7, with TRBD2 matching over 8 bases. V shed 4 bases and J 6 bases; nucleotides not matched to a gene: 8. Germline CDR1 reads MNHNS; CDR2 reads SASEGT. The CDR3 contains 14 residues.

V gene TRBV10-2 combines with J gene TRBJ1-2; TRBD1 aligns across 7 bases. The trim removed 6 bases at V and 4 bases at J, leaving 5 bases unmatched. Germline assignment: CDR1 WSHSY and CDR2 SAAADI. The CDR3 covers 13 residues. This CDR3 reads CASRETGAYGYTF. CDR3 coding DNA: TGCGCCAGCAGGGAAACAGGGGCCTATGGCTACACCTTC.

CDR3 coding DNA: TGTGCCAGCAGCTTACTCCTAACTGAAGCTTTCTTT. Its protein product is CASSLLLTEAFF. The J gene is TRBJ1-1, the V gene TRBV7-9; no clear D gene. The germline gives CDR1 SEHNR, CDR2 FQNEAQ (reference sequence). With 2 bases removed from V and 5 bases from J, the gap between germline ends came to 6 bases. The CDR3 has 12 amino acids.

This clone was observed a handful of times. The chain joins TRBV5-1 to TRBJ1-2; D unresolved. The CDR3 spans 13 residues. Germline V CDR1 and CDR2: SGHRS, YFSETQ. V lost 4 bases, J lost 6 bases, and 13 bases lay in between. The CDR3 region has the DNA TGCGCCAGCAGCCGGGGATCCGGGGATGGCTACACCTTC. Translated: CASSRGSGDGYTF.

V usage is TRBV2 and J usage is TRBJ2-7, with 14 bases aligning to TRBD2. V dropped 6 bases and J dropped 7; count of bases not matched to a gene: 5. Germline CDR1 is SNHLY and CDR2 is FYNNEI. The CDR3 is 14 amino acids. In DNA, the CDR3 is TGTGCCAGCAGATTGACTAGCGGGAGGGTAGAGCAGTACTTC. Protein: CASRLTSGRVEQYF.

The CDR3 loop reads CASSEGSGWVGELFF. In nucleotides, the CDR3 is TGTGCCAGCAGTGAAGGTAGTGGCTGGGTAGGGGAACTGTTTTTT. This chain uses TRBV6-1 with TRBJ1-4; possible D gene TRBD1, 5 bases. The germline V gene encodes CDR1 MNHNS and CDR2 SASEGT. The CDR3 sequence is 15 residues long. Trimming removed 1 base at V and 12 bases at J, with 18 bases between.

The genes are TRBV15 and TRBJ2-3; D possibly corresponds to TRBD2 (5 bases). The CDR3 runs to 11 residues. CDR1 and CDR2 from the germline V gene are LNHNV and YYDKDF (reference sequence). V lost 8 bases and J lost 4, with 7 bases in between. This CDR3 is CATRGPDTQYF. The CDR3 DNA reads as TGTGCCACCCGAGGGCCAGATACGCAGTATTTT.

This clone has only one observation. The chain carries TRBV9 and TRBJ2-5; perhaps TRBD2 as D (5 bases). Trimming shortened V by 8 bases and J by 11 bases, and 10 bases separated the two germline ends. This CDR3 comprises 9 residues. Per germline, CDR1 SGDLS and CDR2 YYNGEE. For the CDR3, the DNA is TGTGCCAGAATGGAGGCTCAGTACTTC. Translation: CARMEAQYF.

About this clone itself: Other DNA sequences in the same sample also yield this CDR3. This chain uses TRBV2 with TRBJ1-6, with 11 positions matching TRBD1. In germline, CDR1 is SNHLY, CDR2 FYNNEI. The CDR3 loop spans 14 amino acids. J lost 7 bases, V lost 6 bases, and 2 bases had no gene match. The CDR3 region has the DNA TGTGCCAGCAGCGGGACAGGGGGGAATTCACCCCTCCACTTT. The encoded protein is CASSGTGGNSPLHF.

This clone showed up just once. The CDR3 DNA is TGTGCCAGCAGCCATGGGAGCGGGACAGGGGAGCAGTACTTC. Amino acids: CASSHGSGTGEQYF. The chain uses TRBV7-9 and TRBJ2-7, with 9 nucleotides matching TRBD1. CDR1 is SEHNR and CDR2 is FQNEAQ in the germline V gene (reference sequence). The junction had 9 bases not matched to a gene; V was cut back by 5 bases and J by 7 bases. CDR3 size: 14 residues.

The J gene is TRBJ2-1, the V gene TRBV4-2; D is perhaps TRBD2 (6 bases). The V gene lost 2 bases and the J gene lost 8 bases, with 16 bases spanning the gap. The CDR3 length is 15 residues. Germline V lookup: CDR1 LGHNA, CDR2 YNFKEQ. In nucleotides, the CDR3 is TGTGCCAGCAGCCAAACCAGACTAGGTGTGGATGAGCAGTTCTTC. Translation: CASSQTRLGVDEQFF.

This rearrangement joins TRBV10-1 to TRBJ2-1; TRBD2 matches 12 bases. J lost 2 bases, V lost 6 bases, and 5 bases had no gene match. This CDR3 is 16 amino acids long. The germline CDR1 and CDR2 sequences are WNHNN and SYGVQD (reference sequence). The CDR3, as DNA: TGCGCCAGCAGCCCCCGACTAGCGGGAGCCTACAATGAGCAGTTCTTC. Amino acids: CASSPRLAGAYNEQFF.

The chain recombines TRBV6-6 with TRBJ2-5, with 8 bases lining up with TRBD2. The end of the DNA aligns better with TRBJ2-7, so the J call may be wrong. The germline V gene has CDR1 MNHNY and CDR2 SVGAGI (reference sequence). This CDR3 contains 15 residues. The CDR3 nucleotides are TGTGCCAGCGGATCCACTAGCGGACCCTCCTACGAGCAGTACTTC. Protein product: CASGSTSGPSYEQYF.

V gene TRBV9 combines with J gene TRBJ2-2; 8 bases map to TRBD1. V dropped 1 base and J dropped 1; count of bases not matched to a gene: 3. Germline V gene sequence: CDR1 SGDLS, CDR2 YYNGEE. The CDR3 has 16 residues. The CDR3 nucleotides read TGTGCCAGCAGCGTATGGGGGACAGGGAACACCGGGGAGCTGTTTTTT. The encoded protein is CASSVWGTGNTGELFF.

The V and J genes are TRBV28 and TRBJ2-5; 7 bases fit TRBD1. Germline values: CDR1 MDHEN, CDR2 SYDVKM. V lost 2 bases, J lost 2 bases, and 5 bases stayed unmatched. CDR3 length equals 15 residues. The chain's CDR3 is CASSLPGTDQETQYF. The CDR3 region has the DNA TGTGCCAGCAGTTTACCCGGGACAGATCAAGAGACCCAGTACTTC.

This clone was counted a single time. The chain is built from TRBV29-1 and TRBJ2-3; a possible D gene is TRBD2 (6 bases). The V gene lost 0 bases and the J gene lost 3 bases, with 13 bases spanning the gap. CDR3 length equals 15 residues. Germline CDR1 SQVTM, CDR2 ANQGSEA. CDR3 sequence: CSVEDSGEVTDTQYF. The CDR3 region has the DNA TGCAGCGTTGAAGATTCGGGGGAGGTTACAGATACGCAGTATTTT.

The chain couples TRBV18 to TRBJ2-5, with TRBD2 identical over 10 bases. The CDR3 is 17 residues long. Trimming at V came to 1 base and at J to 5 bases, leaving 10 bases not matched to a gene. The V gene's germline CDR1 is KGHSH and CDR2 LQKENI. The CDR3 region is CASSPRASGSFPETQYF. Written as DNA, the CDR3 is TGTGCCAGCTCACCACGGGCTAGCGGGAGTTTCCCCGAGACCCAGTACTTC.

This chain links TRBV5-1 with TRBJ2-7, with 9 bases identical to TRBD2. The CDR3 runs 18 residues. Trimming cost V 0 bases and J 2 bases; bases outside gene matches: 12. Germline CDR1 SGHRS, CDR2 YFSETQ. CDR3 region: CASSLGVGASGIPYEQYF. In DNA, the CDR3 is TGCGCCAGCAGCTTGGGGGTGGGTGCTAGCGGGATCCCCTACGAGCAGTACTTC.

The chain carries TRBV11-3 and TRBJ2-1; no firm D call. Trimming stripped 1 base from V and 3 bases from J, with 7 bases between. CDR1 is SGHNT and CDR2 is YENEEA in the germline V gene. The CDR3 contains 14 residues. The CDR3 protein is CASSLGSGYNEQFF. As DNA, the CDR3 is TGTGCCAGCAGCTTAGGGTCAGGCTACAATGAGCAGTTCTTC.